Each of the 20 T cell receptor beta chains below was sequenced from the same sample in a study of blood T cell repertoires in COVID-19. The repertoire was sequenced with immunoSEQ multiplex PCR; TCRdb's copy has only in-frame clones and lacks some. The sample has tens of thousands of clones, roughly 79% seen once; the top ten hold about 20%. Sequencing was done on a sample of peripheral blood. These receptors were obtained from a woman over 75 with COVID-19, enrolled during active disease.

This rearrangement joins TRBV7-3 to TRBJ2-1, with D maybe TRBD2 (5 bases). Trimming pared 1 base from V and 2 bases from J, leaving 18 bases between. The CDR3 spans 18 residues. Germline V gene sequence: CDR1 SGHTA, CDR2 FQGTGA. The CDR3 reads CASSLSPGSGIPYNEQFF. CDR3 bases: TGTGCCAGCAGCTTAAGCCCGGGGTCGGGGATACCCTACAATGAGCAGTTCTTC.

J is TRBJ1-4 and V is TRBV30; a possible D gene is TRBD1 (6 bases). The CDR3 is 13 residues long. Germline CDR1 is GTSNPN and CDR2 is SVGIG (reference sequence). The V end was cut by 4 bases, the J end by 7 bases, with 13 bases between. For the CDR3, the DNA is TGTGCCTGGACTAGACAAGGGGGTGAAAAACTGTTTTTT. Translated: CAWTRQGGEKLFF.

J is TRBJ2-5 and V is TRBV11-2, with 7 positions matching TRBD2. Trimming removed 1 base from V and 1 base from J; junction bases left unmatched: 6. CDR3 length: 16 residues. Germline V lookup: CDR1 SGHAT, CDR2 FQNNGV. CDR3 protein: CASSLGSSGLQETQYF. In DNA, the CDR3 is TGTGCCAGCAGCTTAGGGTCTAGCGGACTCCAAGAGACCCAGTACTTC.

This chain links TRBV2 with TRBJ2-7, with 14 bases that match TRBD2. The V and J ends lost 6 bases and 5 bases, in that order; junction bases with no gene match: 6. Germline V lookup: CDR1 SNHLY, CDR2 FYNNEI. The CDR3 runs 15 residues. The CDR3 here is CASRRLAGGQHEQYF. The CDR3 nucleotides are TGTGCCAGCAGGAGACTAGCGGGAGGGCAGCACGAGCAGTACTTC.

The chain combines TRBV3-1 (or the pseudogene TRBV3-2) with TRBJ1-3, with D possibly matching TRBD1 (6 bases). The CDR3 is made up of 15 amino acids. Germline CDR1 LGHDT, CDR2 YNNKEL (reference sequence). V was trimmed by 4 bases and J by 0 bases, leaving 10 bases between them. CDR3 coding DNA: TGTGCCAGCAGCCGGACAGTGAGCTCTGGAAACACCATATATTTT. Amino acid sequence: CASSRTVSSGNTIYF.

DNA for the CDR3: TGCGCCAGCAGCCGGCTAGCGGACTCTTGGGAGCAGTACTTC. This translates into CASSRLADSWEQYF. The chain carries TRBV5-1 and TRBJ2-7; 7 nucleotides align to TRBD2. The germline CDR1 and CDR2 sequences are SGHRS and YFSETQ. Trimming took 4 bases from V and 7 from J; bases not matched to a gene: 11. This CDR3 is built from 14 residues.

The table lists this clone with a few counts. The V gene is TRBV2, the J gene TRBJ2-7; 8 bases map to TRBD2. V trimming: 6 bases; J trimming: 1 base; junction bases outside the gene matches: 11. CDR1 is SNHLY and CDR2 is FYNNEI in the germline V gene. CDR3 length: 16 amino acids. DNA for the CDR3: TGTGCCAGCAGCGGGTTCGGGCGGGAGGTTTCCTACGAGCAGTACTTC. Its protein is CASSGFGREVSYEQYF.

The gene calls are TRBV2 and TRBJ1-4; 7 bases line up with TRBD1. CDR1 is SNHLY, CDR2 FYNNEI, per germline. The CDR3 extends over 18 amino acids. V dropped 8 bases and J dropped 7; count of bases not matched to a gene: 22. CDR3 sequence: CASERGPSTGIVSEKLFF. The CDR3 region has the DNA TGTGCCAGCGAAAGGGGGCCCTCCACAGGGATTGTATCTGAAAAACTGTTTTTT.

The chain uses TRBV7-9 and TRBJ1-1; TRBD1 matches at 8 bases. V shed 4 bases, J shed 0 bases, and the junction held 4 bases outside the gene matches. The CDR3 is 15 residues long. From germline, CDR1 is SEHNR and CDR2 FQNEAQ (reference sequence). Written as DNA, the CDR3 is TGTGCCAGCAGCTCGTTGACAGGGGTGAACACTGAAGCTTTCTTT. It is translated as CASSSLTGVNTEAFF. Complete variable domain (other parts from reference TRBV7-9 and TRBJ1-1): DTGVSQNPRHKITKRGQNVTFRCDPISEHNRLYWYRQTLGQGPEFLTYFQNEAQLEKSRLLSDRFSAERPKGSFSTLEIQRTEQGDSAMYLCASSSLTGVNTEAFFGQGTRLTVV.

The chain recombines TRBV6-4 with TRBJ1-1; D uncertain. Germline assignment: CDR1 MRHNA and CDR2 SNTAGT. This CDR3 is built from 16 residues. V was trimmed by 0 bases and J by 2 bases, leaving 13 bases between them. The CDR3, as DNA: TGTGCCAGCAGTGACTCGGCCTGGGGAGATAACACTGAAGCTTTCTTT. Its protein product is CASSDSAWGDNTEAFF.

This chain uses TRBV2 with TRBJ2-7, with 7 nucleotides matching TRBD1. V dropped 6 bases and J dropped 2; count of bases not matched to a gene: 10. The CDR3 loop spans 15 amino acids. Germline CDR1 and CDR2: SNHLY and FYNNEI. CDR3 region: CASRTRQGSTYEQYF. The CDR3 DNA reads TGTGCCAGCAGGACCCGACAGGGCTCGACCTACGAGCAGTACTTC.

The V gene is TRBV27, the J gene TRBJ1-2; the D gene is possibly TRBD1 (5 bases). CDR1 and CDR2 (germline): MNHEY, SMNVEV (reference sequence). The V end was cut by 3 bases, the J end by 7 bases, with 15 bases between. The CDR3 contains 14 residues. The CDR3 bases are TGTGCCAGCAGTTTCATGGGGCGCGTTCCTGGCTACACCTTC. Its protein product is CASSFMGRVPGYTF.

The DNA for the CDR3 is TGCGCCAGCAGCCAATCACCGGGACAACTGACTTACAATGAGCAGTTCTTC. Protein: CASSQSPGQLTYNEQFF. The J gene is TRBJ2-1, the V gene TRBV4-1, with D possibly matching TRBD1 (6 bases). Germline V gives CDR1 MGHRA, CDR2 YSYEKL. CDR3 length equals 17 residues. Between the trimmed V and J ends, which lost 2 bases and 4 bases, there was a span of 18 bases.

This chain links TRBV19 with TRBJ1-1, with TRBD1 matching over 9 bases. J gave up 1 base and V 6 bases, and 12 bases lay outside the gene matches. Germline V gene data show CDR1 as LNHDA and CDR2 as SQIVND (reference sequence). This CDR3 is built from 17 residues. CDR3 protein: CASREQGARSRNTEAFF. In nucleotides, the CDR3 is TGTGCCAGTAGGGAACAGGGGGCCCGTTCTCGGAACACTGAAGCTTTCTTT.

This chain joins TRBV7-2 and TRBJ1-2; the match to TRBD1 covers 9 bases. The CDR3 sequence is 14 residues long. The V gene's germline CDR1 is SGHTA and CDR2 FQGNSA. V was clipped by 3 bases and J by 3 bases; unmatched bases: 2. Written as DNA, the CDR3 is TGTGCCAGCAGCTTTACAGGGGGCTACTATGGCTACACCTTC. Its translation is CASSFTGGYYGYTF.

In the case of this clone: The sample contains more than one DNA sequence encoding this CDR3. The V and J genes are TRBV28 and TRBJ2-1, with 7 bases that match TRBD1. The germline V gene has CDR1 MDHEN and CDR2 SYDVKM. Trimming took 7 bases from V and 4 from J; bases not matched to a gene: 10. The CDR3 extends over 15 amino acids. Here the CDR3 reads CASKPTGTGYNEQFF. CDR3 nucleotide sequence: TGTGCCAGCAAACCGACAGGGACGGGGTACAATGAGCAGTTCTTC.

This chain links TRBV29-1 with TRBJ2-1; no clear D. The V gene's germline CDR1 is SQVTM and CDR2 ANQGSEA. Between the trimmed V and J ends, which lost 8 bases and 7 bases, there was a span of 9 bases. CDR3 length equals 10 residues. The CDR3 loop is CSLSGNEQFF. CDR3 coding DNA: TGCAGCCTTTCAGGAAATGAGCAGTTCTTC.

CDR3 nucleotides: TGTGCCAGCAGTGATCCTTCGAACACCGGGGAGCTGTTTTTT. Residues: CASSDPSNTGELFF. The chain employs TRBV6-4 and TRBJ2-2, with D unresolved. The CDR3 sequence is 14 residues long. Germline-derived CDR1 and CDR2 are MRHNA and SNTAGT. V lost 3 bases to trimming and J lost 0 bases, with 5 bases between them.

The CDR3 region has the DNA TGTGCCTGGAGTGTAAAACTAGCGGGAGGTTTCGAGCAGTACTTC. Amino acid sequence: CAWSVKLAGGFEQYF. This sequence joins TRBV30 and TRBJ2-7; 12 bases agree with TRBD2. Trimming removed 0 bases from V and 6 bases from J; junction bases left unmatched: 6. CDR3 length: 15 residues. CDR1 is GTSNPN and CDR2 is SVGIG in the germline V gene (reference sequence).

The chain carries TRBV19 and TRBJ2-3; 11 positions agree with TRBD2. CDR3 length: 16 residues. Germline V gene sequence: CDR1 LNHDA, CDR2 SQIVND (reference sequence). V shed 2 bases and J 2 bases; nucleotides not matched to a gene: 3. The CDR3 DNA sequence: TGTGCCAGTAGTATAAAACTAGCGGGAGCCACAGATACGCAGTATTTT. It yields the protein CASSIKLAGATDTQYF.